The 14 T cell receptor beta chains given below trace back to one sample, sequenced in a study of T cells after yellow fever vaccination. TCRdb redid the calling of the 5' RACE reads with MiXCR, one entry per CDR3 protein. The sample has approximately 510,000 distinct CDR3 sequences, roughly a fifth seen once. The source material was PBMCs, sampled approximately 22 days after the first yellow fever vaccination. These receptors were taken from a man aged 18 to 29 who received the YFV17D yellow fever vaccine.

This clonotype was detected a few times. This chain uses TRBV7-9 with TRBJ2-5; D perhaps matches TRBD1 (7 bases). CDR1 SEHNR and CDR2 FQNEAQ come from the germline V gene (reference sequence). This CDR3 region has 13 residues. CDR3 sequence reads: CASRQGGQETQYF. The CDR3 nucleotides are TGTGCGAGTCGGCAGGGGGGCCAAGAGACCCAGTACTTC.

This chain connects TRBV4-2 to TRBJ1-5; no clear D. The CDR3 contains 14 residues. Germline V gives CDR1 LGHNA, CDR2 YNFKEQ. Trimming left V 1 base short and J 2 bases short, with 6 bases between. For the CDR3, the DNA is TGTGCCAGCAGCCAAGTAGACCGCAATCAGCCCCAGCATTTT. This sequence encodes CASSQVDRNQPQHF.

The chain recombines TRBV2 with TRBJ1-2; perhaps TRBD1 as D (5 bases). Germline CDR1 reads SNHLY; CDR2 reads FYNNEI. V lost 10 bases to trimming and J lost 3 bases, with 15 bases between them. The CDR3 runs 13 residues. The CDR3 reads CAIRVSYDYGYTF. CDR3 nucleotide sequence: TGTGCCATCAGGGTTAGTTACGACTATGGCTACACCTTC.

The CDR3, as DNA: TGTGCCACTCAGTGGGAGAACACTGAAGCTTTCTTT. This gives the protein CATQWENTEAFF. V and J are TRBV10-3 and TRBJ1-1; D is uncertain. Between the trimmed V and J ends, which lost 10 bases and 1 base, there was a span of 10 bases. Germline V gene data show CDR1 as ENHRY and CDR2 as SYGVKD. This CDR3 region has 12 residues.

The V call is TRBV20-1, the J call TRBJ1-2, with D unclear. Between the trimmed V and J ends, which lost 5 bases and 0 bases, there was a span of 10 bases. Germline V gene sequence: CDR1 DFQATT, CDR2 SNEGSKA (reference sequence). The CDR3 runs 13 residues. CDR3 sequence (DNA): TGCAGTGCTGTAGACGGTCCTAACTATGGCTACACCTTC. Its protein product is CSAVDGPNYGYTF.

The chain uses TRBV7-6 and TRBJ2-5, with D possibly matching TRBD2 (5 bases). Germline V CDR1 and CDR2: SGHVS, FNYEAQ. V lost 2 bases and J 9 bases, leaving 19 bases between the germline ends. CDR3 length: 15 residues. The CDR3 is CASSLSGPRGSAQYF. In DNA form, the CDR3 reads TGTGCCAGCAGCTTATCAGGCCCCAGAGGGTCGGCCCAGTACTTC.

V is TRBV7-6 and J is TRBJ2-1; D is unclear. Germline CDR1 and CDR2: SGHVS and FNYEAQ. The length of the CDR3 is 12 residues. The ends were cut back, 1 base at V and 9 bases at J, with 7 bases in the middle. This CDR3 is CASSLGGFEQFF. The CDR3 DNA reads as TGTGCCAGCAGCTTAGGAGGCTTTGAGCAGTTCTTC.

This clonotype has just a few counts. The CDR3 bases are TGTGCCAGCAGCTTCGGTCTAGCGGGAAATACGCAGTATTTT. Translating it yields CASSFGLAGNTQYF. The chain uses TRBV5-6 and TRBJ2-3; TRBD2 agrees at 9 bases. Germline V lookup: CDR1 SGHDT, CDR2 YYEEEE. The CDR3 spans 14 residues. V was clipped by 2 bases and J by 7 bases; unmatched bases: 5.

The rearrangement links TRBV12-3 or TRBV12-4 to TRBJ2-1; maybe TRBD2 (5 bases). V lost 5 bases to trimming and J lost 9 bases, with 14 bases between them. The CDR3 is 13 amino acids. CDR3 residues: CASSLTVGGEQFF. The CDR3 DNA follows: TGTGCCAGCAGTCTAACGGTAGGAGGTGAGCAGTTCTTC.

The genes are TRBV15 and TRBJ2-3, with TRBD1 matching over 9 bases. Germline CDR1 LNHNV, CDR2 YYDKDF (reference sequence). V lost 2 bases to trimming and J lost 3 bases; unmatched junction nucleotides: 12. This CDR3 has 18 residues. The DNA for the CDR3 is TGTGCCACCAGCAGATCCCGATCGACAGGGGGGAATACAGATACGCAGTATTTT. Residues: CATSRSRSTGGNTDTQYF.

The CDR3 is CASSRGGGLSSYEQYF. In DNA form, the CDR3 reads TGCGCCAGCAGCCGGGGCGGGGGGCTTAGCTCCTACGAGCAGTACTTC. The chain joins TRBV4-3 to TRBJ2-7; 8 bases map to TRBD2. Germline CDR1 is LGHNA and CDR2 is YSLEER. The CDR3 extends over 16 amino acids. V shed 4 bases, J shed 0 bases, and the junction held 8 bases outside the gene matches.

This clonotype was seen only a few times. The rearrangement links TRBV2 to TRBJ2-7, with D perhaps matching TRBD1 (5 bases). From germline, CDR1 is SNHLY and CDR2 FYNNEI. Between the trimmed V and J ends, which lost 6 bases and 4 bases, there was a span of 7 bases. CDR3 size: 11 residues. The CDR3 sequence is CASRRQYEQYF. The DNA of the CDR3 is TGTGCCAGCAGACGACAGTACGAGCAGTACTTC.

This clonotype was recorded at least ten times. This chain joins TRBV12-5 and TRBJ2-3; 7 bases are a match to TRBD2. The V and J ends lost 4 bases and 4 bases, in that order; junction bases with no gene match: 8. The CDR3 runs 15 residues. The V gene's germline CDR1 is LGHNT and CDR2 FRNRAP. Here the CDR3 reads CASGSDSGLPDTQYF. CDR3 DNA: TGTGCTAGTGGTTCTGACTCGGGACTACCAGATACGCAGTATTTT. Full variable domain (missing parts from reference TRBV12-5 and TRBJ2-3): DARVTQTPRHKVTEMGQEVTMRCQPILGHNTVFWYRQTMMQGLELLAYFRNRAPLDDSGMPKDRFSAEMPDATLATLKIQPSEPRDSAVYFCASGSDSGLPDTQYFGPGTRLTVL.

The rearrangement links TRBV6-1 to TRBJ2-4; TRBD2 agrees at 11 bases. The CDR3 has 17 residues. J was trimmed by 1 base and V by 7 bases; bases with no gene match: 9. Germline V CDR1 and CDR2: MNHNS, SASEGT. In nucleotides, the CDR3 is TGTGCCAGCACTCTAAATCCTAGCGGGGGGGCCAAAAACATTCAGTACTTC. Amino acid sequence: CASTLNPSGGAKNIQYF.